Described below is a single T cell receptor (beta chain) sequence and its context. The antigen remains undetermined. For the second PCR, which ran for roughly 7 to 11 cycles, a sample-barcoded 5' primer and a J-beta primer mix were used. Each cDNA molecule carried a tag from a template-switch adaptor that contained 12 random nucleotides. TCRdb re-derived calls from the 5' RACE reads in MiXCR, one entry per CDR3 protein. The sample has under 1,000,000 distinct CDR3 sequences, 46% seen once. Donation came from healthy Caucasian individuals in Russia who were aged 6 to 90. These data belong to a study of blood T cells in healthy people across ages. Study-wide results and caveats: Long-lived and aged donors differed, with more naive CD4+ cells and higher diversity in the long-lived.

V was clipped by 4 bases and J by 6 bases, with 18 bases between them. The length of the CDR3 is 16 residues. This receptor was obtained from a man older than 75 in good health. The sample consisted of blood. The chain recombines TRBV12-3 or TRBV12-4 with TRBJ1-4; perhaps TRBD1 as D (6 bases). The CDR3: CASSSVLRDKDEKLFF. The DNA of the CDR3 is TGTGCCAGCAGTTCCGTCCTCCGGGACAAGGATGAAAAACTGTTTTTT.